Here is one T cell receptor beta chain with its context. Participants were aged roughly 18 to 89 years from around 24 US areas. This sample stems from a study of blood T cell repertoires in COVID-19. Across the whole study: T cells, B-cell-depleted T cells, or PBMCs supplied cDNA or gDNA.

In the original processing: Cell counts per sample came from amplifying reference gene primers. TCRdb keeps only in-frame clones here, not all; method: immunoSEQ multiplex PCR. V, J and clone size are taken as reported in that table, and D and trimming were inferred from the DNA itself. The sample has just over 300,000 clones; 90% are singletons. Sample: PBMCs or T cells enriched from blood (not recorded which). The clonotype was recovered from a woman under 30 with acute COVID-19.

The CDR3 DNA reads as TGTGCCAGTAGTATAATCAACACAGGGCTTACTGAAGCTTTCTTT. Amino acid sequence: CASSIINTGLTEAFF. The rearrangement joins TRBV19 to TRBJ1-1; possible D gene TRBD1, 6 bases. Germline CDR1 reads LNHDA; CDR2 reads SQIVND (reference sequence). Trimming cost V 2 bases and J 5 bases, with 15 bases left between them. There are 15 residues in the CDR3.